This TCR beta chain came from a study of blood T cell repertoires in COVID-19. Study-wide background: The origin of the acute and convalescent COVID-19 samples was the United States, Italy and Spain.

CDR1 is LNHDA and CDR2 is SQIVND in the germline V gene (reference sequence). V was clipped by 6 bases and J by 0 bases; unmatched bases: 2. The CDR3 is 14 residues long. Original handling: Researchers report that nucleated cell counts were estimated from reference gene primer amplification. TCRdb's copy holds only in-frame clones and misses some; the assay was immunoSEQ multiplex PCR. Clonal size and the V and J genes are those of that table, whereas D and trimming came from the DNA. The data show 100,000 to 150,000 clones, with about nine tenths seen just once and under 2.5% held by the top ten. The source is a man between 50 and 59 years old with active COVID-19. The sequencing input was peripheral blood. J is TRBJ2-3 and V is TRBV19, with TRBD1 identical over 8 bases. CDR3 region: CASRDRGSTDTQYF. The CDR3 nucleotides are TGTGCCAGTAGAGACAGGGGAAGCACAGATACGCAGTATTTT.